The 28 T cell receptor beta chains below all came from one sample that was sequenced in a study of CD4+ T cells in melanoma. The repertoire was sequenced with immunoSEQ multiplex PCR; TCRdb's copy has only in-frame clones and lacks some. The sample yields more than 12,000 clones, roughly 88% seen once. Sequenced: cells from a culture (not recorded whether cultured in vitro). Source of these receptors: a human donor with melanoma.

The CDR3 DNA is TGTGCCAGCAGCTACGGGGGGGCTTTAGATACGCAGTATTTT. Translating gives CASSYGGALDTQYF. The chain combines TRBV7-3 with TRBJ2-3, with 8 bases identical to TRBD2. The germline CDR1 and CDR2 sequences are SGHTA and FQGTGA. The CDR3 has 14 residues. Trimming took 4 bases from V and 5 from J; bases not matched to a gene: 5. The whole variable domain, remainder taken from reference TRBV7-3 and TRBJ2-3, is GAGVSQTPSNKVTEKGKYVELRCDPISGHTALYWYRQSLGQGPEFLIYFQGTGAADDSGLPNDRFFAVRPEGSVSTLKIQRTERGDSAVYLCASSYGGALDTQYFGPGTRLTVL.

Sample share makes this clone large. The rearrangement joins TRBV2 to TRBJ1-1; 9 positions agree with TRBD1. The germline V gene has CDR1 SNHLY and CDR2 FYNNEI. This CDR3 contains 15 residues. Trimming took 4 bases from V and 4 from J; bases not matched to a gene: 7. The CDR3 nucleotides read TGTGCCAGCAGTGCTGAGGGACAGGGCACCACTGAAGCTTTCTTT. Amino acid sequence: CASSAEGQGTTEAFF.

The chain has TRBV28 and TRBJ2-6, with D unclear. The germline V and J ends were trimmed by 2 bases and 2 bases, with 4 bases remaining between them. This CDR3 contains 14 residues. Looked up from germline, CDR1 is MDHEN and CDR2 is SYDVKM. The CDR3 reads CASSLPAGANVLTF. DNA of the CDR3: TGTGCCAGCAGTTTACCAGCTGGGGCCAACGTCCTGACTTTC.

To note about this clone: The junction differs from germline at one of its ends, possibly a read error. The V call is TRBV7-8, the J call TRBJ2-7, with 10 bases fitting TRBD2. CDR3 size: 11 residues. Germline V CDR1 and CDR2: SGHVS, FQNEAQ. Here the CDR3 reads CASSSAGGVSF. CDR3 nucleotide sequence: TGTGCCAGCAGCTCAGCGGGGGGGGTCTCTTTC.

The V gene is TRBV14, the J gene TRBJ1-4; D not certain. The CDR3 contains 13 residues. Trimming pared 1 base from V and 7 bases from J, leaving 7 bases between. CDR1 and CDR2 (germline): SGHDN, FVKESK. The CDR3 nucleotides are TGTGCCAGCAGCCAAGTGTGGTTTGAAAAACTGTTTTTT. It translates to CASSQVWFEKLFF.

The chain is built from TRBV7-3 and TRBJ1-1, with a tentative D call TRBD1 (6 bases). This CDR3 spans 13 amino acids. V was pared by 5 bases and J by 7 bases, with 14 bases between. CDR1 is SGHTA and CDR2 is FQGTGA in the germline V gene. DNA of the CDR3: TGTGCCAGCAGCCCGACCCCGGACAGTGAAGCTTTCTTT. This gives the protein CASSPTPDSEAFF. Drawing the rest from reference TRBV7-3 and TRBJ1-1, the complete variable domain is GAGVSQTPSNKVTEKGKYVELRCDPISGHTALYWYRQSLGQGPEFLIYFQGTGAADDSGLPNDRFFAVRPEGSVSTLKIQRTERGDSAVYLCASSPTPDSEAFFGQGTRLTVV.

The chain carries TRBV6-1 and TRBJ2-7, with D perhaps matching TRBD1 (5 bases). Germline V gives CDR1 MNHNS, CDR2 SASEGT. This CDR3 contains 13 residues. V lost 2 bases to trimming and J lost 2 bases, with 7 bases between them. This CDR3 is CASSERQPYEQYF. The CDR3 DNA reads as TGTGCCAGCAGTGAACGACAGCCCTACGAGCAGTACTTC.

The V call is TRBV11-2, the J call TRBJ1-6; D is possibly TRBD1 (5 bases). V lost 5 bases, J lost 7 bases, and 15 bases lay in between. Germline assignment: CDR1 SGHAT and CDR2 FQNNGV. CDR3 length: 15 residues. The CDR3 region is CASSPAWDGNSPLHF. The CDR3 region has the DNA TGTGCCAGCAGCCCTGCTTGGGACGGAAATTCACCCCTCCACTTT.

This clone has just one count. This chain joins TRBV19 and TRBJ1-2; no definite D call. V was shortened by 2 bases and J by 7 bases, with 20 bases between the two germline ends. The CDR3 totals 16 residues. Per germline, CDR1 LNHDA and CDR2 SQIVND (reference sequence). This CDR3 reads CASSIPGSPSDTGYTF. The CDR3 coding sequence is TGTGCCAGTAGTATACCCGGGAGCCCCTCGGATACTGGCTACACCTTC.

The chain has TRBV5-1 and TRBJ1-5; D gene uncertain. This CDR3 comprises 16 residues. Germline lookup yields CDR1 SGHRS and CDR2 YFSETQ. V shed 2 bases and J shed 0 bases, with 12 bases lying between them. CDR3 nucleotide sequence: TGCGCCAGCAGCTTATTGGGGTCCTATAGCAATCAGCCCCAGCATTTT. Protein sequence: CASSLLGSYSNQPQHF.

This CDR3 reads CASSRGGAGQPQHF. The CDR3 coding sequence is TGTGCCAGCAGCCGAGGCGGGGCTGGTCAGCCCCAGCATTTT. The chain uses TRBV7-2 and TRBJ1-5; possible D gene TRBD1, 5 bases. Germline-derived CDR1 and CDR2 are SGHTA and FQGNSA. CDR3 length equals 14 residues. V shed 5 bases and J shed 6 bases, with 14 bases lying between them.

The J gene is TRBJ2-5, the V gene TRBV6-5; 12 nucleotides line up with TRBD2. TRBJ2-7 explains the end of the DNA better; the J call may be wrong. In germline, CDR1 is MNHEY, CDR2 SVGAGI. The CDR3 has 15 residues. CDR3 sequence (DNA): TGTGCCACCCAACTAGCGGGGGGTACGAGCTACGAGCAGTACTTC. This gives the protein CATQLAGGTSYEQYF.

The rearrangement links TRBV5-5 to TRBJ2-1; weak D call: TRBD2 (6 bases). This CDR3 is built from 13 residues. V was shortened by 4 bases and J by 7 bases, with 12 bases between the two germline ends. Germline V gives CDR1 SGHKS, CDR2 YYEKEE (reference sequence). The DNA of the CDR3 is TGTGCCAGCAGCCCGCGGGACGTAAATGAGCAGTTCTTC. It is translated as CASSPRDVNEQFF.

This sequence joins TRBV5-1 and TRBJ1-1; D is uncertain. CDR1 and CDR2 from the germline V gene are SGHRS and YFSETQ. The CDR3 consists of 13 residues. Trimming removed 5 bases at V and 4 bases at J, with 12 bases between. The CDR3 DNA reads TGCGCCAGCAGAATTACGCAGGCCACTGAAGCTTTCTTT. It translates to CASRITQATEAFF. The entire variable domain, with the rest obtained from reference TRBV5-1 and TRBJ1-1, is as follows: KAGVTQTPRYLIKTRGQQVTLSCSPISGHRSVSWYQQTPGQGLQFLFEYFSETQRNKGNFPGRFSGRQFSNSRSEMNVSTLELGDSALYLCASRITQATEAFFGQGTRLTVV.

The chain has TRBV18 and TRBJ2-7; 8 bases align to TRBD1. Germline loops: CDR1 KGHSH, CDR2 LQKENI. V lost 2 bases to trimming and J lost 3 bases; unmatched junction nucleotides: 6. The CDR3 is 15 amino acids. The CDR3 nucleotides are TGTGCCAGCTCACCAGGGACAGGATTCCTCTACGAGCAGTACTTC. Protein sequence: CASSPGTGFLYEQYF. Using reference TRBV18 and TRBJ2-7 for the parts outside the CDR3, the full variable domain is NAGVMQNPRHLVRRRGQEARLRCSPMKGHSHVYWYRQLPEEGLKFMVYLQKENIIDESGMPKERFSAEFPKEGPSILRIQQVVRGDSAAYFCASSPGTGFLYEQYFGPGTRLTVT.

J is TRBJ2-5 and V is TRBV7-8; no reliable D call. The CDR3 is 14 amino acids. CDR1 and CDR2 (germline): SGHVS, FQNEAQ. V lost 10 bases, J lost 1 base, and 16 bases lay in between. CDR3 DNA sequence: TGTGCCACCCAGGAGAGCGAATTCCAAGAGACCCAGTACTTC. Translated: CATQESEFQETQYF.

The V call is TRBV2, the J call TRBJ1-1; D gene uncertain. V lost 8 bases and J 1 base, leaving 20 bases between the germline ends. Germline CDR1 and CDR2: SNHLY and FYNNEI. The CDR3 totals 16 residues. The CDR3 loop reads CASSDRNRAANTEAFF. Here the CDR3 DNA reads TGTGCCAGCTCTGACCGGAATCGGGCGGCGAACACTGAAGCTTTCTTT. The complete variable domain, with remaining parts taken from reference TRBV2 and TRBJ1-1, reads EPEVTQTPSHQVTQMGQEVILRCVPISNHLYFYWYRQILGQKVEFLVSFYNNEISEKSEIFDDQFSVERPDGSNFTLKIRSTKLEDSAMYFCASSDRNRAANTEAFFGQGTRLTVV.

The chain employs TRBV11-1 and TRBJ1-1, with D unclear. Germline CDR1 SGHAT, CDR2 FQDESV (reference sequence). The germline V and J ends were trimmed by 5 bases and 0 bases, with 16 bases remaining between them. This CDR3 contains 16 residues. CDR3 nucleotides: TGTGCCAGCAGCAAAGAATTGACGACGGTGAACACTGAAGCTTTCTTT. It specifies CASSKELTTVNTEAFF. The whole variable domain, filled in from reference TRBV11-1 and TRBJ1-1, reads EAEVAQSPRYKITEKSQAVAFWCDPISGHATLYWYRQILGQGPELLVQFQDESVVDDSQLPKDRFSAERLKGVDSTLKIQPAELGDSAMYLCASSKELTTVNTEAFFGQGTRLTVV.

Written as DNA, the CDR3 is TGTGCCAGCAGCCCGGACAGGGGAAGTAGTGGCTACACCTTC. It translates to CASSPDRGSSGYTF. This sequence joins TRBV7-3 and TRBJ1-2; 9 bases match TRBD1. The ends lost 5 bases at V and 7 bases at J; junction bases unmatched: 8. The CDR3 sequence is 14 residues long. Germline V gene data show CDR1 as SGHTA and CDR2 as FQGTGA.

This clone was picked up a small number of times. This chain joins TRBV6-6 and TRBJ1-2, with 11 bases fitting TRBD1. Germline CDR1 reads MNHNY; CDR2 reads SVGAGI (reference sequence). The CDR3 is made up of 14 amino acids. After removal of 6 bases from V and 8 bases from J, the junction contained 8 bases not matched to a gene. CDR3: CASRDRDRGLGYTF. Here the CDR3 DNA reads TGTGCCAGCAGAGACCGGGACAGGGGGTTGGGCTACACCTTC.

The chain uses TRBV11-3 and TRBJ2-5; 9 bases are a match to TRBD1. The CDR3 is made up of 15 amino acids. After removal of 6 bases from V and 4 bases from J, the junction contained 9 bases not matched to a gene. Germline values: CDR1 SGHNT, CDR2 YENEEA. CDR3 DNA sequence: TGTGCCAGCAGTACACAGGGGGCGCATGGAGAGACCCAGTACTTC. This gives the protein CASSTQGAHGETQYF.

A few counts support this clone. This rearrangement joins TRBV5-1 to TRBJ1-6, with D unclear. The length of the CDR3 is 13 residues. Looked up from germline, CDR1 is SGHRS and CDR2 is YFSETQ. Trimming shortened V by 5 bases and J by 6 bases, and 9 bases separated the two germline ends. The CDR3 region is CASRDYGNSPLHF. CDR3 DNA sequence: TGCGCCAGCAGAGATTACGGTAATTCACCCCTCCACTTT.

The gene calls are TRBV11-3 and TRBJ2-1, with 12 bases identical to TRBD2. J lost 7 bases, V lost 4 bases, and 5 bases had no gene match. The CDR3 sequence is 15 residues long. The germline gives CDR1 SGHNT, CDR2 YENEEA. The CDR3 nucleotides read TGTGCCAGCAGCTGGACTAGCGGGGCCGGGAATGAGCAGTTCTTC. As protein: CASSWTSGAGNEQFF.

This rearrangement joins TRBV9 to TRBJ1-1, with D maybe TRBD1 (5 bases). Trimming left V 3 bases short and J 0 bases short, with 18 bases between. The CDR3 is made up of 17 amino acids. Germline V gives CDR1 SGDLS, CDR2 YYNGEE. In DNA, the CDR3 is TGTGCCAGCAGCGGAGAGGAGGGGCTCCTCGTGAACACTGAAGCTTTCTTT. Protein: CASSGEEGLLVNTEAFF.

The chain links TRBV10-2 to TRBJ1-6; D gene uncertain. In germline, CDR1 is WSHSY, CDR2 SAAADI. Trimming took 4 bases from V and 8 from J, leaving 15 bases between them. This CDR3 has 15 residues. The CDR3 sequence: CASSASGPNYSPLHF. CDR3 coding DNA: TGCGCCAGCAGTGCCTCCGGGCCAAATTATTCACCCCTCCACTTT.

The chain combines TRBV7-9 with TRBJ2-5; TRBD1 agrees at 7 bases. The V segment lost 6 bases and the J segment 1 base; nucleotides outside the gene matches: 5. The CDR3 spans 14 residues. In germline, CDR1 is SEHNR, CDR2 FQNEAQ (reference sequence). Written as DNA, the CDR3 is TGTGCCAGCAGATCGACAGGGTCCCAAGAGACCCAGTACTTC. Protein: CASRSTGSQETQYF.

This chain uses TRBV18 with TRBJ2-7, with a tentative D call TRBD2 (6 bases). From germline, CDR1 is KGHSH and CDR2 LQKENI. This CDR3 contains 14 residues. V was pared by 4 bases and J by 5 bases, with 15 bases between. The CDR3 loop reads CASSLTTGEDEQYF. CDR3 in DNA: TGTGCCAGCTCACTGACAACGGGGGAGGACGAGCAGTACTTC.

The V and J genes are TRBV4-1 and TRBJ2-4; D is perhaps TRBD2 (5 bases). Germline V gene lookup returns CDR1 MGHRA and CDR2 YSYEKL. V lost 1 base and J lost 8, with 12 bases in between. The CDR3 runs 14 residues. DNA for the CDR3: TGCGCCAGCAGCCAAGGGGTTCAGGAGGACATTCAGTACTTC. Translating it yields CASSQGVQEDIQYF.